This T cell receptor (beta chain) comes out of a study of blood T cells in healthy people across ages. Combining a sample-barcoded 5' primer with a J-beta primer mix, a second PCR ran for about 7 to 12 cycles. TCRdb processed the 5' RACE reads anew with MiXCR; each CDR3 protein has one entry. The table records fewer than 1 million distinct CDR3 sequences, more than 40% of them present only once. The source is a man aged 60-69 years in good health. The sample taken for sequencing was blood.

DNA of the CDR3: TGTGCCAGCAGCCGACTCGGACAGGGTAGTCAGCCCCAGCATTTT. Protein product: CASSRLGQGSQPQHF. This rearrangement joins TRBV7-2 to TRBJ1-5; TRBD1 matches 8 bases. The J segment lost 6 bases and the V segment lost 5 bases, leaving 9 bases of the junction unmatched. The CDR3 loop spans 15 amino acids. Germline CDR1 is SGHTA and CDR2 is FQGNSA. Based on the CDR3 plus reference TRBV7-2 and TRBJ1-5, the full variable domain is GAGVSQSPSNKVTEKGKDVELRCDPISGHTALYWYRQSLGQGLEFLIYFQGNSAPDKSGLPSDRFSAERTGGSVSTLTIQRTQQEDSAVYLCASSRLGQGSQPQHFGDGTRLSIL.